The 27 T cell receptor beta chains below were found in one sample sequenced in a study of cytomegalovirus exposure and HLA in healthy donors. The study ran its PCR with 60 Vbeta and 13 Jbeta primers. Libraries were prepared by immunoSEQ multiplex PCR; TCRdb keeps only in-frame clonotypes and omits some of them. Of around 120,000 clones in the sample, around 80% were seen once. Sequencing was performed on PBMCs. These receptor sequences come from a woman aged 40 to 50 in good health and CMV-seronegative.

This clone was observed once. The chain uses TRBV18 and TRBJ2-7; the match to TRBD2 covers 7 bases. Germline lookup yields CDR1 KGHSH and CDR2 LQKENI. The CDR3 sequence is 16 residues long. J was trimmed by 6 bases and V by 6 bases; bases with no gene match: 17. The CDR3 DNA sequence: TGTGCCAGCTCGCTCAACCCGGGTAGCCAGCGGGGCGAGCAGTACTTC. Translation gives CASSLNPGSQRGEQYF.

The genes are TRBV7-9 and TRBJ1-1; the match to TRBD1 covers 9 bases. Germline values: CDR1 SEHNR, CDR2 FQNEAQ (reference sequence). V trimming: 5 bases; J trimming: 6 bases; junction bases outside the gene matches: 7. The CDR3 totals 14 residues. Here the CDR3 DNA reads TGTGCCAGCAGCGCCAGACAGGGGGTCCCTGAAGCTTTCTTT. Translating gives CASSARQGVPEAFF. Variable domain in full (rest from reference TRBV7-9 and TRBJ1-1): DTGVSQNPRHKITKRGQNVTFRCDPISEHNRLYWYRQTLGQGPEFLTYFQNEAQLEKSRLLSDRFSAERPKGSFSTLEIQRTEQGDSAMYLCASSARQGVPEAFFGQGTRLTVV.

This clone was picked up a small number of times. The chain has TRBV4-2 and TRBJ1-5; D ambiguous. Germline CDR1 LGHNA, CDR2 YNFKEQ. Trimming cost V 1 base and J 3 bases, with 7 bases left between them. The CDR3 covers 14 residues. The CDR3 loop is CASSQGTANQPQHF. The CDR3 DNA reads as TGTGCCAGCAGCCAAGGAACAGCCAATCAGCCCCAGCATTTT.

A few counts support this clone. V usage is TRBV6-1 and J usage is TRBJ2-7, with D tentatively TRBD2 (5 bases). Trimming took off 6 bases at V and 6 bases at J, with 21 bases between the two ends. CDR3 length: 15 amino acids. Germline V gene data show CDR1 as MNHNS and CDR2 as SASEGT. The CDR3: CASRERGAGPGEQYF. Here the CDR3 DNA reads TGTGCCAGCAGGGAACGGGGAGCTGGGCCTGGCGAGCAGTACTTC.

This chain links TRBV7-9 with TRBJ1-2; D unclear. This CDR3 has 15 residues. V lost 2 bases to trimming and J lost 2 bases, with 12 bases between them. From germline, CDR1 is SEHNR and CDR2 FQNEAQ (reference sequence). CDR3 loop: CASSLTAVPNYGYTF. CDR3 sequence (DNA): TGTGCCAGCAGCTTAACAGCAGTCCCAAACTATGGCTACACCTTC.

The rearrangement links TRBV18 to TRBJ1-1, with D possibly TRBD1 on 5 matching bases. The V gene lost 6 bases and the J gene lost 8 bases, with 28 bases spanning the gap. Germline lookup yields CDR1 KGHSH and CDR2 LQKENI. The CDR3 runs to 17 residues. CDR3: CASSKGRDFLRNSEAFF. As DNA, the CDR3 is TGTGCCAGCTCTAAAGGCCGGGACTTTCTTCGTAACTCAGAAGCTTTCTTT.

The chain links TRBV4-3 to TRBJ2-7, with TRBD2 matching over 7 bases. V dropped 4 bases and J dropped 6; count of bases not matched to a gene: 9. Looked up from germline, CDR1 is LGHNA and CDR2 is YSLEER. The CDR3 length is 14 residues. DNA of the CDR3: TGCGCCAGCAGCCCCCGACTAGCTTCGCCCGAGCAGTACTTC. Translated, it gives CASSPRLASPEQYF.

This clone has a single count. The genes are TRBV27 and TRBJ2-2; 7 nucleotides align to TRBD1. J was trimmed by 5 bases and V by 2 bases; bases with no gene match: 11. Germline CDR1 and CDR2: MNHEY and SMNVEV (reference sequence). The CDR3 is made up of 17 amino acids. The CDR3 protein is CASSLNRGSSSTGELFF. CDR3 bases: TGTGCCAGCAGTTTAAACAGGGGTTCGTCGAGTACCGGGGAGCTGTTTTTT.

The chain joins TRBV28 to TRBJ1-2; tentative D call: TRBD1 (5 bases). Germline V gene data show CDR1 as MDHEN and CDR2 as SYDVKM. This CDR3 has 15 amino acids. Trimming left V 2 bases short and J 1 base short, with 11 bases between. The CDR3 bases are TGTGCCAGCAGTTTACCGGGGGGTGTTAACTATGGCTACACCTTC. The encoded protein is CASSLPGGVNYGYTF.

The rearrangement uses TRBV6-5 and TRBJ1-3, with TRBD1 as a possible D gene (5 bases). V was shortened by 5 bases and J by 2 bases, with 7 bases between the two germline ends. CDR1 is MNHEY, CDR2 SVGAGI, per germline. This CDR3 is 13 amino acids long. CDR3 in DNA: TGTGCCAGCAGTCGACAGACTGGAAACACCATATATTTT. Its translation: CASSRQTGNTIYF.

The CDR3 protein is CASSIQRGPFWDTQYF. CDR3 sequence (DNA): TGTGCCAGTAGTATCCAGCGGGGGCCATTTTGGGATACGCAGTATTTT. This sequence joins TRBV19 and TRBJ2-3; 8 bases line up with TRBD2. CDR1 LNHDA and CDR2 SQIVND come from the germline V gene (reference sequence). V lost 3 bases, J lost 6 bases, and 11 bases stayed unmatched. The CDR3 spans 16 residues.

The rearrangement uses TRBV5-6 and TRBJ2-6; D unclear. The CDR3 totals 16 residues. V lost 0 bases and J lost 3, with 10 bases in between. From germline, CDR1 is SGHDT and CDR2 YYEEEE. The DNA for the CDR3 is TGTGCCAGCAGCTTGGGGGTCGGGTTTGGGGCCAACGTCCTGACTTTC. It is translated as CASSLGVGFGANVLTF.

This clone was found once. This chain connects TRBV5-1 to TRBJ2-5, with D possibly TRBD2 on 5 matching bases. V was cut by 4 bases and J by 5 bases, with 18 bases left in between. This CDR3 has 15 residues. CDR1 and CDR2 (germline): SGHRS, YFSETQ. This CDR3 is CASSPGLLDVETQYF. Written as DNA, the CDR3 is TGCGCCAGCAGCCCCGGACTTCTGGATGTGGAGACCCAGTACTTC.

This clone was seen only once. The chain couples TRBV13 to TRBJ2-7, with D tentatively TRBD2 (5 bases). This CDR3 comprises 15 residues. In germline, CDR1 is PRHDT, CDR2 FYEKMQ (reference sequence). V gave up 2 bases and J gave up 2 bases, with 13 bases separating them. In nucleotides, the CDR3 is TGTGCCAGCAGCTTAAGGGAGCTGGGGACCTACGAGCAGTACTTC. It specifies CASSLRELGTYEQYF.

The chain couples TRBV29-1 to TRBJ2-5; 10 bases map to TRBD2. The CDR3 loop spans 15 amino acids. Unmatched junction bases numbered 8, after V lost 2 bases and J lost 5 bases. Germline loops: CDR1 SQVTM, CDR2 ANQGSEA. In nucleotides, the CDR3 is TGCAGCGTTGAATTGCTAGCGGGAGTGAGGGAGACCCAGTACTTC. This gives the protein CSVELLAGVRETQYF.

The chain is built from TRBV9 and TRBJ2-3; 8 nucleotides align to TRBD2. The junction had 7 bases not matched to a gene; V was cut back by 3 bases and J by 1 base. Germline V CDR1 and CDR2: SGDLS, YYNGEE. The CDR3 sequence is 16 residues long. In nucleotides, the CDR3 is TGTGCCAGCAGCGATGGGGAACTAGCGGGCACAGATACGCAGTATTTT. As protein: CASSDGELAGTDTQYF. Filled out from reference TRBV9 and TRBJ2-3, the complete variable domain reads DSGVTQTPKHLITATGQRVTLRCSPRSGDLSVYWYQQSLDQGLQFLIQYYNGEERAKGNILERFSAQQFPDLHSELNLSSLELGDSALYFCASSDGELAGTDTQYFGPGTRLTVL.

On this clone: A junction end diverges from the germline sequence, so it may reflect a read error. The CDR3 region has the DNA TGTTCCAGCAGCAGACAAGTTGAAGCTTTCTTT. Protein product: CSSSRQVEAFF. This rearrangement joins TRBV7-9 to TRBJ1-1, with no clear D. The CDR3 spans 11 residues. CDR1 SEHNR and CDR2 FQNEAQ come from the germline V gene (reference sequence).

For this clone: Compared with germline, one end of the junction differs, possibly owing to a read error. The rearrangement links TRBV7-7 to TRBJ2-2; D perhaps matches TRBD2 (5 bases). This CDR3 has 15 amino acids. Germline V gives CDR1 SSHAT, CDR2 FNYEAQ (reference sequence). The CDR3 nucleotides are TGTGCTAGCAGCCGGACTCCAGCGAACACCGGGGAGCTGTTTTTT. Translating gives CASSRTPANTGELFF.

The chain employs TRBV2 and TRBJ1-6; perhaps TRBD1 as D (5 bases). This CDR3 has 13 amino acids. V lost 7 bases, J lost 3 bases, and 7 bases lay in between. CDR1 SNHLY and CDR2 FYNNEI come from the germline V gene. The CDR3: CASKTDYNSPLHF. DNA of the CDR3: TGTGCCAGCAAGACAGACTATAATTCACCCCTCCACTTT.

The chain combines TRBV27 with TRBJ1-6, with D maybe TRBD1 (5 bases). The ends were cut back, 3 bases at V and 7 bases at J, with 19 bases in the middle. The CDR3 is 17 amino acids. CDR1 is MNHEY, CDR2 SMNVEV, per germline (reference sequence). CDR3 amino acids: CASSLRGRGVGNSPLHF. Written as DNA, the CDR3 is TGTGCCAGCAGTTTGAGGGGCCGGGGGGTTGGGAATTCACCCCTCCACTTT.

The chain combines TRBV28 with TRBJ1-3; D is unresolved. The CDR3 loop spans 11 amino acids. Between the trimmed V and J ends, which lost 7 bases and 7 bases, there was a span of 8 bases. Germline lookup yields CDR1 MDHEN and CDR2 SYDVKM. CDR3 nucleotides: TGTGCCAGCACCCGGGGTAACACCATATATTTT. This gives the protein CASTRGNTIYF.

In this sample, this clone turned up a few times. The chain is built from TRBV15 and TRBJ1-1; D not resolved. The V gene's germline CDR1 is LNHNV and CDR2 YYDKDF (reference sequence). The CDR3 length is 13 residues. V lost 4 bases, J lost 1 base, and 7 bases lay in between. The CDR3 DNA sequence: TGTGCCACCAGCACCCTCGGGAACACTGAAGCTTTCTTT. It is translated as CATSTLGNTEAFF.

The rearrangement joins TRBV7-2 to TRBJ1-1, with unresolved D. CDR1 and CDR2 from the germline V gene are SGHTA and FQGNSA. V was pared by 5 bases and J by 6 bases, with 10 bases between. There are 12 residues in the CDR3. The CDR3 nucleotides are TGTGCCAGCAGCCCCCAGTTTGCTGAAGCTTTCTTT. Translation gives CASSPQFAEAFF.

V and J are TRBV9 and TRBJ2-6; a weak D match, TRBD1 (6 bases). Trimming took 3 bases from V and 3 from J, leaving 19 bases between them. There are 18 residues in the CDR3. CDR1 is SGDLS, CDR2 YYNGEE, per germline. The CDR3: CASSDTGRLIFGANVLTF. The CDR3 DNA is TGTGCCAGCAGCGACACAGGGAGACTCATCTTTGGGGCCAACGTCCTGACTTTC.

The chain combines TRBV21-1 with TRBJ2-7; the table's D call TRBD1 went unverified against the DNA. TRBV21-1 is a documented pseudogene. CDR3 length: 16 amino acids. CDR3 sequence (DNA): TGTGCCAGCAGCAAAGAGTGCGGACAGGCCCCCTACGAGCAGTACTTC. It codes for CASSKECGQAPYEQYF.

The V call is TRBV11-3, the J call TRBJ2-2; TRBD2 might be the D (5 bases). The CDR3 is 14 residues long. Looked up from germline, CDR1 is SGHNT and CDR2 is YENEEA. V lost 3 bases and J lost 4, with 9 bases in between. In nucleotides, the CDR3 is TGTGCCAGCAGCTTTACTAGTCCCACCGGGGAGCTGTTTTTT. As protein: CASSFTSPTGELFF.

V gene TRBV6-4 combines with J gene TRBJ2-7; 10 bases line up with TRBD1. CDR3 length: 14 amino acids. Germline CDR1 reads MRHNA; CDR2 reads SNTAGT. V trimming: 6 bases; J trimming: 2 bases; junction bases outside the gene matches: 4. The CDR3 DNA reads TGTGCCAGCAGGAGGGACAGGGGCCCCTACGAGCAGTACTTC. It is translated as CASRRDRGPYEQYF.